Sequencing of this T cell receptor (beta chain) was carried out in a study of CD8 T cells in Susac syndrome. V shed 5 bases and J shed 2 bases, with 9 bases lying between them. The CDR3 runs 12 residues. Germline CDR1 is GTSNPN and CDR2 is SVGIG (reference sequence). As concerns this clonotype: Its antigen is undetermined.

The RNA, roughly 0.5 to 1 ug, was put through reverse transcription using random hexamers. With immunoSEQ multiplex PCR, TCR beta CDR3 was amplified across 54 Vbeta and 13 Jbeta. TCRdb redid the calling of the immunoSEQ multiplex PCR reads with MiXCR, one entry per CDR3 protein. Of 150,000 to 200,000 distinct CDR3 sequences listed, 94% are singletons. Sequencing targeted TCR beta in blood CD8+ and CD4+ T cells. Negative isolation yielded CD4+ and CD8+ T cells, and FACS enriched TEMRA cells. Study-wide findings and caveats: The study admitted that it had a relatively small number of individuals in its TCR sequencing and HLA analysis.

Sequenced material: CD4+ T cells from PBMCs. The chain carries TRBV30 and TRBJ1-1; D uncertain. The clonotype was recovered from a human donor with multiple sclerosis. DNA of the CDR3: TGTGCCTGGGACCGACACAACACTGAAGCTTTCTTT. This sequence encodes CAWDRHNTEAFF.